Each of the 24 T cell receptor beta chains below was sequenced from the same sample in a study of blood T cell repertoires in COVID-19. Here immunoSEQ multiplex PCR was the method, and the copy in TCRdb shows in-frame clones only, minus some. The sample lists about 350,000 clones, roughly nine tenths occurring once. Sample: PBMCs or T cells enriched from blood (not recorded which). The receptors shown here come from a woman between 25 and 40 years old who had recovered from COVID-19.

This clone has only one observation. This chain joins TRBV25-1 and TRBJ2-3; 7 positions match TRBD2. The CDR3 extends over 15 amino acids. CDR1 and CDR2 from the germline V gene are MGHDK and SYGVNS. After removal of 3 bases from V and 0 bases from J, the junction contained 3 bases not matched to a gene. The CDR3 nucleotides are TGTGCCAGCAGTGACCTAGCGGATAGCACAGATACGCAGTATTTT. Its translation is CASSDLADSTDTQYF.

The CDR3 DNA follows: TGTGCCAGCAGCACCCAACTAGCGGCGGGGGGAGATACGCAGTATTTT. As protein: CASSTQLAAGGDTQYF. The rearrangement uses TRBV7-2 and TRBJ2-3, with TRBD2 matching 8 bases. J lost 5 bases, V lost 5 bases, and 12 bases had no gene match. The CDR3 contains 16 residues. The germline CDR1 and CDR2 sequences are SGHTA and FQGNSA. Full variable domain (missing parts from reference TRBV7-2 and TRBJ2-3): GAGVSQSPSNKVTEKGKDVELRCDPISGHTALYWYRQSLGQGLEFLIYFQGNSAPDKSGLPSDRFSAERTGGSVSTLTIQRTQQEDSAVYLCASSTQLAAGGDTQYFGPGTRLTVL.

The rearrangement links TRBV6-5 to TRBJ2-7; 7 nucleotides match TRBD1. Germline V lookup: CDR1 MNHEY, CDR2 SVGAGI. Trimming cost V 4 bases and J 2 bases; bases outside gene matches: 2. This CDR3 contains 13 residues. CDR3 in DNA: TGTGCCAGCAGTTGGACAGGAACCTACGAGCAGTACTTC. Amino acids: CASSWTGTYEQYF.

The chain's CDR3 is CASSLTGGFTDTQYF. CDR3 nucleotide sequence: TGTGCCAGCAGCTTGACGGGCGGGTTCACAGATACGCAGTATTTT. The chain recombines TRBV5-4 with TRBJ2-3; D is perhaps TRBD2 (5 bases). Looked up from germline, CDR1 is SGHNT and CDR2 is YYREEE (reference sequence). The V end lost 1 base, the J end lost 2 bases, and 11 bases lay between the germline ends. The CDR3 has 15 amino acids.

This chain uses TRBV10-3 with TRBJ1-2; the match to TRBD1 covers 11 bases. The J segment lost 3 bases and the V segment lost 5 bases, leaving 2 bases of the junction unmatched. The V gene's germline CDR1 is ENHRY and CDR2 SYGVKD. There are 14 residues in the CDR3. The CDR3: CAISPGQGDYGYTF. Here the CDR3 DNA reads TGTGCCATCAGTCCGGGACAGGGGGACTATGGCTACACCTTC.

The chain is built from TRBV2 and TRBJ1-2; no clear D. Trimming pared 2 bases from V and 6 bases from J, leaving 7 bases between. The CDR3 spans 12 residues. Looked up from germline, CDR1 is SNHLY and CDR2 is FYNNEI. The CDR3 loop is CASSEIVNGYTF. The CDR3 DNA is TGTGCCAGCAGTGAAATAGTAAATGGCTACACCTTC.

The V call is TRBV11-3, the J call TRBJ2-2; 14 nucleotides align to TRBD2. CDR3 size: 18 residues. The junction had 11 bases not matched to a gene; V was cut back by 5 bases and J by 6 bases. Germline lookup yields CDR1 SGHNT and CDR2 YENEEA. The CDR3 nucleotides read TGTGCCAGCAGCCCCGGGACTAGCGGGGGCCCTAACGCCGGGGAGCTGTTTTTT. Translating it yields CASSPGTSGGPNAGELFF.

This clone was seen only once. The junction does not match germline at one end; this may be a read error. The CDR3 protein is CASSLFGSGANILTF. The CDR3, as DNA: TGCGCCAGCAGCTTGTTCGGGTCAGGGGCCAACATCCTGACTTTC. The V gene is TRBV5-1, the J gene TRBJ2-6; a weak D match, TRBD1 (6 bases). Germline CDR1 is SGHRS and CDR2 is YFSETQ. CDR3 length: 15 amino acids.

V is TRBV5-1 and J is TRBJ2-1; 7 positions match TRBD2. The CDR3 spans 15 residues. The V segment lost 1 base and the J segment 3 bases; nucleotides outside the gene matches: 4. Looked up from germline, CDR1 is SGHRS and CDR2 is YFSETQ. The CDR3 protein is CASSLTSGDYNEQFF. For the CDR3, the DNA is TGCGCCAGCAGCTTGACGAGCGGGGACTACAATGAGCAGTTCTTC.

This chain connects TRBV7-9 to TRBJ1-2; D is possibly TRBD1 (5 bases). There are 14 residues in the CDR3. V gave up 1 base and J gave up 2 bases, with 8 bases separating them. Germline V gives CDR1 SEHNR, CDR2 FQNEAQ (reference sequence). This CDR3 reads CASSLDGGNYGYTF. In nucleotides, the CDR3 is TGTGCCAGCAGCTTAGACGGGGGGAACTATGGCTACACCTTC. The whole variable domain, remainder taken from reference TRBV7-9 and TRBJ1-2, is DTGVSQNPRHKITKRGQNVTFRCDPISEHNRLYWYRQTLGQGPEFLTYFQNEAQLEKSRLLSDRFSAERPKGSFSTLEIQRTEQGDSAMYLCASSLDGGNYGYTFGSGTRLTVV.

The chain is built from TRBV3-1 (or the pseudogene TRBV3-2) and TRBJ1-5; the D is unclear. This CDR3 has 16 residues. Germline V gene lookup returns CDR1 LGHDT and CDR2 YNNKEL (reference sequence). Trimming stripped 2 bases from V and 0 bases from J, with 11 bases between. DNA for the CDR3: TGTGCCAGCAGCCAACATTCCGGGGTTAGCAATCAGCCCCAGCATTTT. Its translation is CASSQHSGVSNQPQHF.

The V gene is TRBV11-2, the J gene TRBJ1-3; no clear D gene. Trimming left V 4 bases short and J 6 bases short, with 10 bases between. Germline loops: CDR1 SGHAT, CDR2 FQNNGV. This CDR3 region has 13 residues. The CDR3 here is CASSSIWANTIYF. For the CDR3, the DNA is TGTGCCAGCAGCTCTATCTGGGCAAACACCATATATTTT.

The chain links TRBV28 to TRBJ2-5; TRBD1 is a possible D gene (6 bases). The germline V and J ends were trimmed by 5 bases and 4 bases, with 14 bases remaining between them. The CDR3 has 14 amino acids. Germline V gene data show CDR1 as MDHEN and CDR2 as SYDVKM. For the CDR3, the DNA is TGTGCCAGCAGTAAGCAGGGGTCGGGAGAGACCCAGTACTTC. It specifies CASSKQGSGETQYF.

This clone has only a few counts. The gene calls are TRBV5-1 and TRBJ2-2, with D perhaps TRBD1 (6 bases). V was pared by 4 bases and J by 6 bases, with 7 bases between. CDR3 length: 12 residues. The germline gives CDR1 SGHRS, CDR2 YFSETQ. The CDR3 DNA sequence: TGCGCCAGCAGCCGGACAGCCGGGGAGCTGTTTTTT. As protein: CASSRTAGELFF.

The chain couples TRBV28 to TRBJ2-2, with 8 bases aligning to TRBD2. CDR3 length: 14 amino acids. The germline CDR1 and CDR2 sequences are MDHEN and SYDVKM. After removal of 8 bases from V and 5 bases from J, the junction contained 7 bases not matched to a gene. The CDR3 region is CASFKRETTGELFF. Here the CDR3 DNA reads TGTGCCAGCTTCAAGCGGGAGACGACCGGGGAGCTGTTTTTT.

This rearrangement joins TRBV27 to TRBJ1-3, with 9 positions matching TRBD1. CDR3 length equals 18 residues. V trimming: 1 base; J trimming: 0 bases; junction bases outside the gene matches: 7. The germline gives CDR1 MNHEY, CDR2 SMNVEV (reference sequence). The CDR3, as DNA: TGTGCCAGCAGTTTATTCGGGACAGGGCAGGGCTCTGGAAACACCATATATTTT. This gives the protein CASSLFGTGQGSGNTIYF.

The chain has TRBV12-1 and TRBJ1-5; the table's TRBD1 call for D was not verified on the DNA. TRBV12-1 is labeled a pseudogene. The CDR3 is 15 residues long. The DNA for the CDR3 is TGTGCCAGCAGCTGGGGACAGGGGGAACATCAGCCCCAGCATTTT. Translated: CASSWGQGEHQPQHF.

V gene TRBV7-2 combines with J gene TRBJ2-2; D perhaps matches TRBD2 (5 bases). Deletions cut 5 bases from V and 5 bases from J, with 24 bases between. The germline V gene encodes CDR1 SGHTA and CDR2 FQGNSA. The CDR3 spans 18 residues. The CDR3 protein is CASSLYRPGAGGTGELFF. CDR3 in DNA: TGTGCCAGCAGCCTCTACCGACCGGGCGCGGGTGGGACCGGGGAGCTGTTTTTT.

The rearrangement joins TRBV2 to TRBJ1-3; no clear D gene. The CDR3 spans 16 residues. V dropped 2 bases and J dropped 0 bases, with 11 bases sitting between them. The germline gives CDR1 SNHLY, CDR2 FYNNEI. Here the CDR3 DNA reads TGTGCCAGCAGTGAAAATTTAGTTTACTCTGGAAACACCATATATTTT. Its protein product is CASSENLVYSGNTIYF. Full variable domain (outside the CDR3, taken from reference TRBV2 and TRBJ1-3): EPEVTQTPSHQVTQMGQEVILRCVPISNHLYFYWYRQILGQKVEFLVSFYNNEISEKSEIFDDQFSVERPDGSNFTLKIRSTKLEDSAMYFCASSENLVYSGNTIYFGEGSWLTVV.

This clone appeared a single time. The chain recombines TRBV23-1 with TRBJ2-2, with 7 bases fitting TRBD1. TRBV23-1 is an open reading frame, and its role is uncertain. The ends lost 3 bases at V and 0 bases at J; junction bases unmatched: 4. The CDR3 length is 16 residues. The CDR3 nucleotides read TGCGCCAGCAGTCAGCCCGGGACAGCGAACACCGGGGAGCTGTTTTTT. Encoded protein: CASSQPGTANTGELFF.

A few counts support this clone. The J gene is TRBJ1-4, the V gene TRBV5-1, with D possibly matching TRBD1 (5 bases). Trimming removed 4 bases from V and 8 bases from J, with 18 bases in between. The germline gives CDR1 SGHRS, CDR2 YFSETQ. The CDR3 contains 15 residues. This CDR3 is CASSPNPGEWEKLFF. The CDR3 DNA reads as TGCGCCAGCAGCCCTAATCCGGGGGAGTGGGAAAAACTGTTTTTT.

This clone was counted between two and nine times. The CDR3 spells CASSHHHSGRVEETQYF. For the CDR3, the DNA is TGTGCCAGCAGCCACCACCATAGCGGGAGGGTAGAAGAGACCCAGTACTTC. V and J are TRBV14 and TRBJ2-5, with 11 bases fitting TRBD2. V dropped 3 bases and J dropped 3; count of bases not matched to a gene: 9. Germline values: CDR1 SGHDN, CDR2 FVKESK. The CDR3 is made up of 17 amino acids.

This clone came up a few times. The chain uses TRBV27 and TRBJ2-5; 7 bases are a match to TRBD1. Germline trimming cut 4 bases from V and 1 base from J; bases unmatched to any gene: 6. Germline CDR1 is MNHEY and CDR2 is SMNVEV (reference sequence). This CDR3 contains 15 residues. The CDR3 spells CASSSQGTAQETQYF. The CDR3 DNA reads TGTGCCAGCAGTTCCCAAGGGACAGCCCAAGAGACCCAGTACTTC.

This rearrangement joins TRBV21-1 to TRBJ1-2; TRBD1 is the table's D call and was not checked against the DNA. TRBV21-1 is a pseudogene segment. The length of the CDR3 is 15 residues. The CDR3: CASSTLDRGFYGYTF. The CDR3 DNA is TGTGCCAGCAGCACTTTGGACAGGGGCTTTTATGGCTACACCTTC.